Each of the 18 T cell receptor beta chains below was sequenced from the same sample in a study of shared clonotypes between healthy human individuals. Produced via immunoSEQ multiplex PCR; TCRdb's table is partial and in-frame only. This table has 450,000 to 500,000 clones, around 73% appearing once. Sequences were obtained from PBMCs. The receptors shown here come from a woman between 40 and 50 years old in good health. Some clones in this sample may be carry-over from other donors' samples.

The CDR3, as DNA: TGTGCCAGCAGTGAACGGGGCACAGGGTTGAACACCGGGGAGCTGTTTTTT. Its protein product is CASSERGTGLNTGELFF. The chain joins TRBV2 to TRBJ2-2; a possible D gene is TRBD1 (6 bases). Germline V gene lookup returns CDR1 SNHLY and CDR2 FYNNEI. CDR3 size: 17 residues. The V and J ends lost 2 bases and 1 base respectively, with 14 bases between them.

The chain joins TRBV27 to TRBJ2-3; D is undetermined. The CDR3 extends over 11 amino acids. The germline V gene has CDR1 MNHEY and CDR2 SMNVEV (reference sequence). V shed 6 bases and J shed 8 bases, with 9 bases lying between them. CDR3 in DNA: TGTGCCAGCAGGTGGCGGCCTACGCAGTATTTT. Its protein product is CASRWRPTQYF.

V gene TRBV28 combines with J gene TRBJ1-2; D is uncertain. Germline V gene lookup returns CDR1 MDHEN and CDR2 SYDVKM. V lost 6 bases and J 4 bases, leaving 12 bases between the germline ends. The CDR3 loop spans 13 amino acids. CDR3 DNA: TGTGCCAGCAGCGAACGGGTGGGCTATGGCTACACCTTC. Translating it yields CASSERVGYGYTF.

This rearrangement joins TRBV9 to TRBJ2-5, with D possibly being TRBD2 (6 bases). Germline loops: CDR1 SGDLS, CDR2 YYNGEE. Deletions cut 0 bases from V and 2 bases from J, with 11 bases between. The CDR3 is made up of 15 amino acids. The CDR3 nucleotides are TGTGCCAGCAGCGTAGGGGCGGGATTTCAAGAGACCCAGTACTTC. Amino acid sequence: CASSVGAGFQETQYF. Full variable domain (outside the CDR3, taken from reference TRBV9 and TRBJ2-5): DSGVTQTPKHLITATGQRVTLRCSPRSGDLSVYWYQQSLDQGLQFLIQYYNGEERAKGNILERFSAQQFPDLHSELNLSSLELGDSALYFCASSVGAGFQETQYFGPGTRLLVL.

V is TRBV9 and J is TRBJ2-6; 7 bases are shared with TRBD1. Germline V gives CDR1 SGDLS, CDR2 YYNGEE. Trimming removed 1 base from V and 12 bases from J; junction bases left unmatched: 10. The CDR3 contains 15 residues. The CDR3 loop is CASSVSTGQSSVLTF. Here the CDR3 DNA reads TGTGCCAGCAGCGTAAGCACGGGACAGTCCTCCGTCCTGACTTTC.

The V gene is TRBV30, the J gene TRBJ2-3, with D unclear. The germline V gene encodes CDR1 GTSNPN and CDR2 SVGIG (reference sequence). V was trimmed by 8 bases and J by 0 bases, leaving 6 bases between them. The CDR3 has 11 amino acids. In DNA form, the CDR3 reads TGTGCCACCGACAGCACAGATACGCAGTATTTT. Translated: CATDSTDTQYF. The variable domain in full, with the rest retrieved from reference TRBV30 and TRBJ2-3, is SQTIHQWPATLVQPVGSPLSLECTVEGTSNPNLYWYRQAAGRGLQLLFYSVGIGQISSEVPQNLSASRPQDRQFILSSKKLLLSDSGFYLCATDSTDTQYFGPGTRLTVL.

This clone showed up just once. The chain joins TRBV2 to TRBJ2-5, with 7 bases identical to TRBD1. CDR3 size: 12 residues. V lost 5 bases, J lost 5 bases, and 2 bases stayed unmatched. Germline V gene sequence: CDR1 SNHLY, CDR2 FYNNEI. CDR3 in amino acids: CASSRDSETQYF. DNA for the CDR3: TGTGCCAGCAGTAGGGACAGCGAGACCCAGTACTTC.

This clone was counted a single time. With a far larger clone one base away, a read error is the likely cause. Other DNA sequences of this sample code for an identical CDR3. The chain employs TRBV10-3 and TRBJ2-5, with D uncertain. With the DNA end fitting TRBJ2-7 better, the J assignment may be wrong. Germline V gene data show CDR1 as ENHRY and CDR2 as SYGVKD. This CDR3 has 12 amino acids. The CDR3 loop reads CAISREGYEQYF. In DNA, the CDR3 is TGTGCCATCAGCAGAGAAGGTTACGAGCAGTACTTC.

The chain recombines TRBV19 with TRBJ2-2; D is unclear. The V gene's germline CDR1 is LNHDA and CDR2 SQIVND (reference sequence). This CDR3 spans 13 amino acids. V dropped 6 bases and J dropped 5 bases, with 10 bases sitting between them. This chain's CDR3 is CASSPSITGELFF. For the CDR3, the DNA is TGTGCCAGTAGCCCTAGTATAACCGGGGAGCTGTTTTTT.

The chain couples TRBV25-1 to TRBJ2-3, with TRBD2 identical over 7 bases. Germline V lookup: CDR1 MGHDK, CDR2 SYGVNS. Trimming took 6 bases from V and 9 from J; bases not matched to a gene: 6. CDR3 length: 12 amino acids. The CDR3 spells CASSQEGLTQYF. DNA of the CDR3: TGTGCCAGCAGCCAAGAGGGACTAACGCAGTATTTT.

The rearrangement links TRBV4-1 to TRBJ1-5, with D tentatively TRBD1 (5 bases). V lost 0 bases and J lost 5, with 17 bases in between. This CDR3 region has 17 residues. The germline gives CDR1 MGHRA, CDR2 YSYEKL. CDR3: CASSQDFGRGRDQPQHF. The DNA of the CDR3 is TGCGCCAGCAGCCAAGATTTCGGGAGGGGTCGGGATCAGCCCCAGCATTTT.

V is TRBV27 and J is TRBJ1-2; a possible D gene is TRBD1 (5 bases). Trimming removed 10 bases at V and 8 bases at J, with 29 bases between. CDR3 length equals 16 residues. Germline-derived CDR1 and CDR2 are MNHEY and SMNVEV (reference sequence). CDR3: CATRVTRDATLAGYTF. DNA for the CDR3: TGTGCCACCCGGGTGACCCGGGACGCAACACTGGCGGGCTACACCTTC.

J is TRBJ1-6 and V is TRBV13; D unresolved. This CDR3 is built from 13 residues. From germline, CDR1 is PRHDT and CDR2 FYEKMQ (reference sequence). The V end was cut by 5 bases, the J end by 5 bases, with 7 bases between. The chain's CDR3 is CASSQQNNSPLHF. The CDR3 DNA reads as TGTGCCAGCAGCCAACAGAATAATTCACCCCTCCACTTT.

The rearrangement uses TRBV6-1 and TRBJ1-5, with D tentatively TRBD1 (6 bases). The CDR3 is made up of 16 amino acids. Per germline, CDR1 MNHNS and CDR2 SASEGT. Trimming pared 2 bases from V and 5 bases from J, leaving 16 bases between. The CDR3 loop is CASSETLWDTYQPQHF. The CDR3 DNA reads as TGTGCCAGCAGTGAAACGTTATGGGACACCTATCAGCCCCAGCATTTT.

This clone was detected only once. This CDR3 is CASSVGQGTTGELFF. DNA of the CDR3: TGTGCCAGCTCCGTAGGACAGGGCACCACCGGGGAGCTGTTTTTT. V gene TRBV28 combines with J gene TRBJ2-2; 8 nucleotides match TRBD1. Germline trimming cut 8 bases from V and 4 bases from J; bases unmatched to any gene: 9. Germline V gene data show CDR1 as MDHEN and CDR2 as SYDVKM. The CDR3 is 15 residues long. Variable domain in full (rest from reference TRBV28 and TRBJ2-2): DVKVTQSSRYLVKRTGEKVFLECVQDMDHENMFWYRQDPGLGLRLIYFSYDVKMKEKGDIPEGYSVSREKKERFSLILESASTNQTSMYLCASSVGQGTTGELFFGEGSRLTVL.

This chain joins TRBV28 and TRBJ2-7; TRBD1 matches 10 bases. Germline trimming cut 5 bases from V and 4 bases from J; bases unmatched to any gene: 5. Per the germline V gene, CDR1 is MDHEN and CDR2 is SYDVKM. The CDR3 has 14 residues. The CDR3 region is CASSKRDRGYEQYF. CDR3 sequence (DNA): TGTGCCAGCAGTAAGAGGGACAGGGGTTACGAGCAGTACTTC.

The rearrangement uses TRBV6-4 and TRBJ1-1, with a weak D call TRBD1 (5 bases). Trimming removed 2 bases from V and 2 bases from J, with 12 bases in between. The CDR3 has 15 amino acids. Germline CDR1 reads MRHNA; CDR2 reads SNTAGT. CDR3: CASSDVAGPNTEAFF. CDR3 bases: TGTGCCAGCAGTGACGTGGCGGGGCCAAACACTGAAGCTTTCTTT.

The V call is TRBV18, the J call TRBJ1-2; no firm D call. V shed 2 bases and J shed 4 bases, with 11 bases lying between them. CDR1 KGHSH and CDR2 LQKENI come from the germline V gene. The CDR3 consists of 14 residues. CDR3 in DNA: TGTGCCAGCTCACCATCAACAGAGGGCTATGGCTACACCTTC. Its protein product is CASSPSTEGYGYTF.